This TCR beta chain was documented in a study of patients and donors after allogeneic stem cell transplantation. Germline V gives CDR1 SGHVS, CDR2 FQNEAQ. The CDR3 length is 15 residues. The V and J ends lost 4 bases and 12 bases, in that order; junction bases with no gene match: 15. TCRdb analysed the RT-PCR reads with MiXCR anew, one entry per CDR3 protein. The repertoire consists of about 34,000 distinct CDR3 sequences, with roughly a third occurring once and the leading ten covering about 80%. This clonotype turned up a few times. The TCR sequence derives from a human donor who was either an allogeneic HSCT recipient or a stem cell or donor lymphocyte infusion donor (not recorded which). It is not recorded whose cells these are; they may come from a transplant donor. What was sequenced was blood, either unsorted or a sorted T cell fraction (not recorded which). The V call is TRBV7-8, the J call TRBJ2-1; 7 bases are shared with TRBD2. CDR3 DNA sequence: TGTGCCAGCAGCTCCACAGCGGGAACCTACGCGGGGCAGTTCTTC. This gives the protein CASSSTAGTYAGQFF.